This TCR beta chain emerged from a study of shared clonotypes between healthy human individuals. The ends were cut back, 1 base at V and 9 bases at J, with 13 bases in the middle. CDR1 and CDR2 from the germline V gene are MDHEN and SYDVKM. This CDR3 has 14 residues. Produced via immunoSEQ multiplex PCR; TCRdb's table is partial and in-frame only. The repertoire holds some 2.4 million clones, roughly 93% seen once, with roughly 0.36% in the top ten. The chain joins TRBV28 to TRBJ1-3; maybe TRBD1 (5 bases). The sample taken for sequencing was naive CD4+ T cells from PBMCs. Subset indicated: CD45RA+ positively selected. This receptor was taken from a man aged 18 to 30 in good health. Some clones in this sample may be carry-over from other donors' samples. CDR3 DNA: TGTGCCAGCAGTTTATTCTCTGTAGGGGCCACCATATATTTT. Protein: CASSLFSVGATIYF.